This T cell receptor (beta chain) was found in a study of CD8+CD57+ T cells in acquired aplastic anemia. Study as a whole: Sorting CD4+ and CD8+ cells gave DNA averaging about 3.2 ug.

Germline loops: CDR1 SGHNT, CDR2 YYREEE (reference sequence). With 2 bases removed from V and 3 bases from J, the gap between germline ends came to 8 bases. The length of the CDR3 is 13 residues. Genomic DNA provided the template from which TCR beta VDJ and CDR3 profiles were obtained. TCRdb recomputed calls from the reads with MiXCR, one row per CDR3 protein. The sample contains 150,000 to 200,000 distinct CDR3 sequences, over 60% of which appear only once. Study observations and caveats: Patients had fewer than 35 CD8+ CDR3 sequences in common with controls (the shared set). Between the patient and control groups, CD8+ Simpson's diversity did not differ significantly.

This clonotype was recorded a few times. The antigen remains undetermined. This TCR was recovered from a human donor with severe aplastic anemia or a healthy control (not recorded which). The sequenced sample was sorted CD4+, CD8+, or CD8+CD57+ T cells (not recorded which) from PBMCs. The rearrangement links TRBV5-4 to TRBJ1-2; possible D gene TRBD1, 6 bases. CDR3 bases: TGTGCCAGCAGCTTTCGACAGGACTATGGCTACACCTTC. This gives the protein CASSFRQDYGYTF.